A single sample gave rise to the 10 T cell receptor beta chains below, sequenced in a study of T cell responses to AZD1222 COVID-19 vaccine. Only in-frame clones appear in the TCRdb table, and some are missing; sequencing was by immunoSEQ multiplex PCR. The repertoire has roughly 150,000 clones, approximately 90% of them found once; the top ten carry approximately 2.1%. This specimen was peripheral blood, taken on day 0 of AZD1222 vaccination. The receptors derive from an adult in good health.

The CDR3 is CASSVEQGTEQYF. The CDR3 DNA follows: TGTGCCAGCAGCGTAGAACAGGGGACCGAGCAGTACTTC. This sequence joins TRBV9 and TRBJ2-7, with TRBD1 matching over 7 bases. This CDR3 contains 13 residues. Germline V lookup: CDR1 SGDLS, CDR2 YYNGEE. Unmatched junction bases numbered 3, after V lost 0 bases and J lost 6 bases.

This clone was detected only a few times. This chain joins TRBV3-1 (or the pseudogene TRBV3-2) and TRBJ1-2, with 8 positions matching TRBD1. V gave up 3 bases and J gave up 4 bases; unmatched junction bases: 4. Germline V gene sequence: CDR1 LGHDT, CDR2 YNNKEL (reference sequence). CDR3 length: 14 residues. CDR3 nucleotides: TGTGCCAGCAGCCAGTCCGGGACAGGCTATGGCTACACCTTC. Translation: CASSQSGTGYGYTF.

The chain couples TRBV7-2 to TRBJ2-1, with 9 bases lining up with TRBD1. The CDR3 contains 15 residues. Germline V gene sequence: CDR1 SGHTA, CDR2 FQGNSA. Trimming cost V 2 bases and J 3 bases; bases outside gene matches: 2. The CDR3 coding sequence is TGTGCCAGCAGCTTAACAGGGGGCCACTACAATGAGCAGTTCTTC. It codes for CASSLTGGHYNEQFF.

V usage is TRBV12-3 or TRBV12-4 and J usage is TRBJ2-7; D gene uncertain. V was shortened by 1 base and J by 1 base, with 5 bases between the two germline ends. The CDR3 sequence is 13 residues long. The CDR3 DNA sequence: TGTGCCAGCAGTTTAGGGCATTCCTACGAGCAGTACTTC. This codes for CASSLGHSYEQYF.

The rearrangement links TRBV27 to TRBJ1-5, with a possible D match to TRBD1 (5 bases). This CDR3 region has 16 residues. CDR1 is MNHEY and CDR2 is SMNVEV in the germline V gene (reference sequence). Trimming left V 1 base short and J 0 bases short, with 10 bases between. The CDR3 region has the DNA TGTGCCAGCAGTTTATTCGGAGGGGCTAGCAATCAGCCCCAGCATTTT. Protein sequence: CASSLFGGASNQPQHF.

This sequence joins TRBV7-2 and TRBJ2-7; 10 bases line up with TRBD2. The CDR3 has 16 amino acids. J lost 2 bases, V lost 0 bases, and 4 bases had no gene match. Per the germline V gene, CDR1 is SGHTA and CDR2 is FQGNSA. The DNA of the CDR3 is TGTGCCAGCAGCTTAGCGGCTAGCGGGAGCCCCTACGAGCAGTACTTC. Protein product: CASSLAASGSPYEQYF. The whole variable domain, filled in from reference TRBV7-2 and TRBJ2-7, reads GAGVSQSPSNKVTEKGKDVELRCDPISGHTALYWYRQSLGQGLEFLIYFQGNSAPDKSGLPSDRFSAERTGGSVSTLTIQRTQQEDSAVYLCASSLAASGSPYEQYFGPGTRLTVT.

V usage is TRBV6-6 and J usage is TRBJ2-2; D gene unclear. Germline V gene sequence: CDR1 MNHNY, CDR2 SVGAGI (reference sequence). The V gene lost 8 bases and the J gene lost 3 bases, with 10 bases spanning the gap. The CDR3 runs 13 residues. The CDR3 nucleotides are TGTGCCAGCTCCCAGACTCACACCGGGGAGCTGTTTTTT. Protein: CASSQTHTGELFF.

This sequence joins TRBV28 and TRBJ2-5; 9 positions agree with TRBD2. The CDR3 extends over 13 amino acids. The germline V gene has CDR1 MDHEN and CDR2 SYDVKM. The V gene end was trimmed by 11 bases and the J gene end by 4 bases; junction bases not matched to a gene: 8. Written as DNA, the CDR3 is TGTGCCGGGAGCGGGAGGATTGGAGAGACCCAGTACTTC. As protein: CAGSGRIGETQYF.

A single count supports this clone. The gene calls are TRBV18 and TRBJ1-5; D is possibly TRBD1 (6 bases). CDR3 size: 16 residues. Between the trimmed V and J ends, which lost 5 bases and 4 bases, there was a span of 18 bases. Per germline, CDR1 KGHSH and CDR2 LQKENI. In DNA, the CDR3 is TGTGCCAGCTCAGTCTCACAGGGCAAAAAGAATCAGCCCCAGCATTTT. It specifies CASSVSQGKKNQPQHF.

CDR3 bases: TGTGCCAGCAGTTCTGCCGGGACAGTGCAAGAGACCCAGTACTTC. This translates into CASSSAGTVQETQYF. V usage is TRBV28 and J usage is TRBJ2-5, with TRBD1 matching over 7 bases. The germline V gene encodes CDR1 MDHEN and CDR2 SYDVKM. With 4 bases clipped from V and 2 bases from J, the junction kept 7 bases outside the gene matches. This CDR3 contains 15 residues.